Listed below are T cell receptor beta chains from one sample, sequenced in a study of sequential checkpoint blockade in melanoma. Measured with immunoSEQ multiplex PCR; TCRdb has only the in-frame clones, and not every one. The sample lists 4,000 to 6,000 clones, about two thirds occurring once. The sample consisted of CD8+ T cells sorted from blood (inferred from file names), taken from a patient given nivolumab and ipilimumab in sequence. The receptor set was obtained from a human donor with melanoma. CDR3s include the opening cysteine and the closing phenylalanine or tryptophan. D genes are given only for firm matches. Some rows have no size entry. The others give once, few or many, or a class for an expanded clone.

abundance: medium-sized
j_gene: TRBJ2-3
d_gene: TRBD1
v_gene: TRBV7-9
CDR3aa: CASSLGQGHTDTQYF
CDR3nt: TGTGCCAGCAGCTTAGGACAGGGGCACACAGATACGCAGTATTTT

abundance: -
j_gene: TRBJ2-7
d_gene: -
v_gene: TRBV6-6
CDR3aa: CATRVGEVEQYF
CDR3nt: TGTGCCACCCGGGTCGGAGAGGTCGAGCAGTACTTC

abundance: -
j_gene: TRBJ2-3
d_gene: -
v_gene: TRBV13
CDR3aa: CASSPPGRQTDTQYF
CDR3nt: TGTGCCAGCAGCCCACCCGGCAGACAAACAGATACGCAGTATTTT

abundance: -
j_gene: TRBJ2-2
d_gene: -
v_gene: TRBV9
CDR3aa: CASSVEPLHTGELFF
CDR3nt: TGTGCCAGCAGCGTAGAGCCCCTTCACACCGGGGAGCTGTTTTTT

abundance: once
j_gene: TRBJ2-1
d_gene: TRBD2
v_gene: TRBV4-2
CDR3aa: CASSQLGGTSGDEQFF
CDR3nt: TGTGCCAGCAGCCAGCTCGGGGGGACTAGCGGGGATGAGCAGTTCTTC

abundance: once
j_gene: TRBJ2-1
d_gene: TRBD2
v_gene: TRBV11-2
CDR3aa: CASSLATSGIFDEQFF
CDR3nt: TGTGCCAGCAGCTTAGCTACTAGCGGGATCTTTGATGAGCAGTTCTTC

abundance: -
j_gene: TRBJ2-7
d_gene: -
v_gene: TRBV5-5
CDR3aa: CASSYFEAEYEQYF
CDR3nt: TGTGCCAGCAGCTACTTTGAGGCAGAGTACGAGCAGTACTTC

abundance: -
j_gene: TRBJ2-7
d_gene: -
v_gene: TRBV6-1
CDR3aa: CASSLGTPGYEQYF
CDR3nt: TGTGCCAGCAGCCTCGGGACTCCCGGATACGAGCAGTACTTC

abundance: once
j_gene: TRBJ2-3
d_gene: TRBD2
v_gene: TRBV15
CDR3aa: CATSRGSGGATDTQYF
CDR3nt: TGTGCCACCAGCAGAGGTAGCGGGGGGGCTACAGATACGCAGTATTTT

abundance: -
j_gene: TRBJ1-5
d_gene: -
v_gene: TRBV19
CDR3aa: CASSISTWQVVASNQPQHF
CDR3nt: TGTGCCAGTAGTATCTCGACCTGGCAGGTAGTAGCGAGCAATCAGCCCCAGCATTTT